The subject of this entry is one T cell receptor beta chain. As yet, its antigen is unknown. The sample is drawn from a study of cytomegalovirus exposure and HLA in healthy donors. Whole-study results and caveats: Later genetic work tied a missense DCLRE1C variant to beta-chain V and J trimming.

The CDR3 sequence is 15 residues long. Germline values: CDR1 SGHRS, CDR2 YFSETQ. With 2 bases clipped from V and 4 bases from J, the junction kept 9 bases outside the gene matches. It was with 60 Vbeta and 13 Jbeta primers that the PCR ran. The table came from immunoSEQ multiplex PCR; TCRdb's copy has only in-frame clones and leaves some out. This sample carries 65,000 to 80,000 clones, with roughly 5.1% going to the ten biggest clones. The sample was PBMCs. This sequence was found in a man between 25 and 39 years old in good health and CMV-seronegative. The chain recombines TRBV5-1 with TRBJ2-7; 7 positions match TRBD1. The CDR3 spells CASSFDRDPLYEQYF. CDR3 nucleotides: TGCGCCAGCAGCTTTGACAGGGATCCTTTATACGAGCAGTACTTC.